The sample holds one count of the clone carrying this TCR beta chain. CDR1 and CDR2 from the germline V gene are SGHKS and YYEKEE (reference sequence). There are 14 residues in the CDR3. Trimming took off 3 bases at V and 10 bases at J, with 17 bases between the two ends. This entry is derived from a study of T cell changes during pregnancy in multiple sclerosis. Here immunoSEQ multiplex PCR was the method, and the copy in TCRdb shows in-frame clones only, minus some. The sample contains under 130,000 clones, 85% to 95% of which appear only once. Sequencing used peripheral blood, obtained after pregnancy. The rearrangement links TRBV5-5 to TRBJ1-5; D is uncertain. The sequence was collected from a female donor with multiple sclerosis, enrolled in a pregnancy study. The CDR3 sequence: CASSSNPPPSPQHF. In DNA, the CDR3 is TGTGCCAGCAGCTCTAACCCCCCCCCGAGCCCCCAGCATTTT. Full variable domain (outside the CDR3, taken from reference TRBV5-5 and TRBJ1-5): DAGVTQSPTHLIKTRGQQVTLRCSPISGHKSVSWYQQVLGQGPQFIFQYYEKEERGRGNFPDRFSARQFPNYSSELNVNALLLGDSALYLCASSSNPPPSPQHFGDGTRLSIL.